This T cell receptor (beta chain) was sequenced during a study of shared clonotypes between healthy human individuals. Method: immunoSEQ multiplex PCR; TCRdb's copy keeps in-frame clones and lacks some. The sample records 2.3 million or so clones, 90% to 95% being singletons. A word on this clone: The same CDR3 arises from other DNA sequences in this sample as well.

The CDR3 is 14 residues long. V was shortened by 2 bases and J by 1 base, with 9 bases between the two germline ends. In germline, CDR1 is SGHRS, CDR2 YFSETQ. The V gene is TRBV5-1, the J gene TRBJ1-1, with D perhaps TRBD1 (5 bases). The TCR originated in a man between 18 and 35 years old in good health. Some clones in this sample may be carry-over from other donors' samples. Sequencing was carried out using naive CD4+ T cells from PBMCs. Stated subset: CD45RA+ positively selected. CDR3 protein: CASSLQVANTEAFF. The CDR3 DNA reads as TGCGCCAGCAGCTTACAGGTGGCGAACACTGAAGCTTTCTTT.